A single sample gave rise to the 31 T cell receptor beta chains below, sequenced in a study of blood T cell repertoires in COVID-19. Sequencing was performed with immunoSEQ multiplex PCR; in TCRdb, only in-frame clones are kept and a portion is missing. The top ten clones hold approximately 3.1% of a sample with around 100,000 clones, 70% to 90% of them seen once. Sequencing was carried out using peripheral blood. Receptor source: a man aged 50-59 years in a cohort sampled during active COVID-19.

V and J are TRBV2 and TRBJ2-7; TRBD1 matches 7 bases. V gave up 4 bases and J gave up 5 bases; unmatched junction bases: 11. The germline gives CDR1 SNHLY, CDR2 FYNNEI. The CDR3 runs 15 residues. The CDR3 here is CASSGNRGAIHEQYF. CDR3 sequence (DNA): TGTGCCAGCAGTGGCAACAGGGGCGCGATCCACGAGCAGTACTTC.

The rearrangement joins TRBV11-3 to TRBJ1-5, with no clear D. V was clipped by 3 bases and J by 5 bases, with 14 bases between them. CDR1 and CDR2 (germline): SGHNT, YENEEA. The CDR3 has 15 residues. The CDR3 DNA sequence: TGTGCCAGCAGCTTTGTCGTCGGAGATTATCAGCCCCAGCATTTT. This translates into CASSFVVGDYQPQHF.

The gene calls are TRBV27 and TRBJ1-2; possible D gene TRBD1, 6 bases. Germline V gene lookup returns CDR1 MNHEY and CDR2 SMNVEV (reference sequence). This CDR3 region has 13 residues. The V end was cut by 4 bases, the J end by 5 bases, with 11 bases between. The DNA of the CDR3 is TGTGCCAGCAGTTCGAACAGGGTATATGGCTACACCTTC. It yields the protein CASSSNRVYGYTF.

Concerning this clone: Other DNA sequences from this sample encode an identical CDR3 as well. The chain combines TRBV2 with TRBJ2-1, with TRBD2 matching over 9 bases. After removal of 6 bases from V and 9 bases from J, the junction contained 3 bases not matched to a gene. Germline CDR1 reads SNHLY; CDR2 reads FYNNEI. The CDR3 covers 12 residues. The CDR3 nucleotides read TGTGCCAGCAGGCGGGGGGGAGGTGAGCAGTTCTTC. Protein: CASRRGGGEQFF.

The chain is built from TRBV15 and TRBJ2-1; 10 bases are shared with TRBD1. Germline CDR1 reads LNHNV; CDR2 reads YYDKDF (reference sequence). The length of the CDR3 is 18 residues. After removal of 3 bases from V and 7 bases from J, the junction contained 15 bases not matched to a gene. CDR3 coding DNA: TGTGCCACCAGCAGGGGAGGGGACAGGGGCCCCAAAGGAAATGAGCAGTTCTTC. Translation: CATSRGGDRGPKGNEQFF.

The genes are TRBV7-2 and TRBJ1-3, with 7 bases identical to TRBD1. The CDR3 runs to 17 residues. Trimming took 7 bases from V and 0 from J; bases not matched to a gene: 12. Germline lookup yields CDR1 SGHTA and CDR2 FQGNSA. The CDR3 reads CASNDGGRGVSGNTIYF. CDR3 sequence (DNA): TGTGCCAGCAACGACGGGGGCAGGGGGGTCTCTGGAAACACCATATATTTT. Together with reference TRBV7-2 and TRBJ1-3, the CDR3 gives the full variable domain: GAGVSQSPSNKVTEKGKDVELRCDPISGHTALYWYRQSLGQGLEFLIYFQGNSAPDKSGLPSDRFSAERTGGSVSTLTIQRTQQEDSAVYLCASNDGGRGVSGNTIYFGEGSWLTVV.

The rearrangement links TRBV12-3 or TRBV12-4 to TRBJ2-7; 7 bases agree with TRBD2. This CDR3 region has 13 residues. The V segment lost 7 bases and the J segment 2 bases; nucleotides outside the gene matches: 5. CDR3 in DNA: TGTGCCAGCACTAAAGGACTAGCCTACGAGCAGTACTTC. It yields the protein CASTKGLAYEQYF.

This sequence joins TRBV11-3 and TRBJ2-3, with 13 bases identical to TRBD2. Germline CDR1 SGHNT, CDR2 YENEEA. The CDR3 totals 16 residues. Germline trimming cut 5 bases from V and 2 bases from J; bases unmatched to any gene: 4. The CDR3 reads CASSSGLAGVTDTQYF. The CDR3, as DNA: TGTGCCAGCAGCAGTGGACTAGCGGGAGTCACAGATACGCAGTATTTT.

This clone occurred once. This chain joins TRBV2 and TRBJ2-7; the D gene is possibly TRBD1 (6 bases). The CDR3 length is 11 residues. In germline, CDR1 is SNHLY, CDR2 FYNNEI. Trimming pared 11 bases from V and 6 bases from J, leaving 14 bases between. CDR3 sequence (DNA): TGTGCCGCCAGCCAGGGGACCGAGCAGTACGTC. Translated: CAASQGTEQYV.

The chain couples TRBV20-1 to TRBJ2-1; 8 bases match TRBD2. CDR3 size: 14 residues. V lost 3 bases to trimming and J lost 6 bases; unmatched junction nucleotides: 7. Germline CDR1 is DFQATT and CDR2 is SNEGSKA (reference sequence). The CDR3: CSASAAGARNEQFF. CDR3 nucleotide sequence: TGCAGTGCTAGTGCAGCGGGGGCCCGCAATGAGCAGTTCTTC.

The chain is built from TRBV11-2 and TRBJ2-7; 8 bases match TRBD2. The CDR3 is 13 residues long. V lost 3 bases, J lost 6 bases, and 4 bases stayed unmatched. CDR1 is SGHAT and CDR2 is FQNNGV in the germline V gene. The CDR3 loop reads CASSFLAGGEQYV. DNA for the CDR3: TGTGCCAGCAGCTTTTTGGCGGGAGGCGAGCAGTACGTC.

This clone occurred once. The chain recombines TRBV27 with TRBJ1-4, with 11 nucleotides matching TRBD1. Germline V gives CDR1 MNHEY, CDR2 SMNVEV (reference sequence). V lost 1 base, J lost 7 bases, and 5 bases stayed unmatched. The CDR3 covers 16 residues. CDR3 nucleotide sequence: TGTGCCAGCAGTTTATGGTCCGGACAGGGGGCTGAAAAACTGTTTTTT. This translates into CASSLWSGQGAEKLFF.

The J gene is TRBJ1-2, the V gene TRBV5-6; no definite D call. CDR1 SGHDT and CDR2 YYEEEE come from the germline V gene. The CDR3 totals 14 residues. V lost 4 bases to trimming and J lost 0 bases, with 10 bases between them. CDR3 in DNA: TGTGCCAGCAGCCCTTGGTCGGCTAACTATGGCTACACCTTC. This codes for CASSPWSANYGYTF.

This rearrangement joins TRBV25-1 to TRBJ1-2, with D perhaps TRBD1 (6 bases). Trimming removed 3 bases at V and 4 bases at J, with 18 bases between. The CDR3 consists of 16 residues. The V gene's germline CDR1 is MGHDK and CDR2 SYGVNS. The CDR3 nucleotides are TGTGCCAGCAGTGATCAAACCCCACAGGGTATCTATGGCTACACCTTC. This sequence encodes CASSDQTPQGIYGYTF.

The V and J genes are TRBV29-1 and TRBJ2-1, with no clear D. V lost 4 bases and J 7 bases, leaving 11 bases between the germline ends. Per the germline V gene, CDR1 is SQVTM and CDR2 is ANQGSEA. The CDR3 is made up of 12 amino acids. The CDR3 sequence is CSVGSGVNEQFF. CDR3 DNA: TGCAGCGTTGGTTCGGGTGTGAATGAGCAGTTCTTC.

V is TRBV6-5 and J is TRBJ1-2; D might be TRBD1 (5 bases). V was shortened by 8 bases and J by 3 bases, with 10 bases between the two germline ends. The CDR3 totals 12 residues. The germline CDR1 and CDR2 sequences are MNHEY and SVGAGI. In nucleotides, the CDR3 is TGTGCCAGCGCAGGGTTATACTATGGCTACACCTTC. As protein: CASAGLYYGYTF.

The chain is built from TRBV7-9 and TRBJ1-4, with D unresolved. Germline V gene lookup returns CDR1 SEHNR and CDR2 FQNEAQ (reference sequence). Trimming took 4 bases from V and 7 from J, leaving 16 bases between them. This CDR3 is built from 15 residues. Here the CDR3 reads CASSSGGYEGEKLFF. The CDR3 region has the DNA TGTGCCAGCAGCTCAGGTGGCTACGAGGGTGAAAAACTGTTTTTT.

The rearrangement joins TRBV9 to TRBJ1-2; 7 nucleotides match TRBD1. Germline V gene data show CDR1 as SGDLS and CDR2 as YYNGEE. The CDR3 is 16 amino acids. V was clipped by 3 bases and J by 1 base; unmatched bases: 9. CDR3 loop: CASSGLNRGLNYGYTF. CDR3 sequence (DNA): TGTGCCAGCAGCGGACTTAACAGGGGCCTTAACTATGGCTACACCTTC.

This clone was seen a single time. The chain uses TRBV20-1 and TRBJ2-1; 11 positions agree with TRBD2. V gave up 3 bases and J gave up 3 bases; unmatched junction bases: 4. Germline V lookup: CDR1 DFQATT, CDR2 SNEGSKA (reference sequence). There are 15 residues in the CDR3. This CDR3 reads CSASGLAGGYNEQFF. In DNA form, the CDR3 reads TGCAGTGCTAGTGGGCTAGCGGGGGGCTACAATGAGCAGTTCTTC.

The sample holds one count of this clone. V and J are TRBV6-5 and TRBJ2-1; perhaps TRBD1 as D (5 bases). In germline, CDR1 is MNHEY, CDR2 SVGAGI. This CDR3 is 14 amino acids long. The V gene lost 0 bases and the J gene lost 7 bases, with 10 bases spanning the gap. This CDR3 is CASSYSNRKNEQFF. The CDR3, as DNA: TGTGCCAGCAGTTACTCAAACAGGAAGAATGAGCAGTTCTTC.

This chain uses TRBV7-2 with TRBJ2-5; TRBD2 aligns across 9 bases. Germline CDR1 reads SGHTA; CDR2 reads FQGNSA. The CDR3 is 15 amino acids. The V segment lost 3 bases and the J segment 2 bases; nucleotides outside the gene matches: 4. The CDR3 DNA is TGTGCCAGCAGCTTGGGACTAGCTCATCAAGAGACCCAGTACTTC. Amino acid sequence: CASSLGLAHQETQYF.

The V call is TRBV16, the J call TRBJ1-1; D gene ambiguous. CDR3 length equals 13 residues. V was cut by 5 bases and J by 5 bases, with 12 bases left in between. CDR1 and CDR2 from the germline V gene are KGHSY and FQNENV. The chain's CDR3 is CASSSQSQTEAFF. CDR3 in DNA: TGTGCCAGCAGCTCCCAGTCACAGACTGAAGCTTTCTTT.

This chain joins TRBV10-2 and TRBJ1-6; no reliable D call. Germline CDR1 and CDR2: WSHSY and SAAADI. This CDR3 spans 15 amino acids. Trimming left V 8 bases short and J 3 bases short, with 14 bases between. The DNA of the CDR3 is TGCGCCAGCGCCGGGGATCTAGGCTATAATTCACCCCTCCACTTT. Protein product: CASAGDLGYNSPLHF.

This rearrangement joins TRBV28 to TRBJ2-2; 10 bases map to TRBD2. CDR3 size: 15 residues. V was clipped by 5 bases and J by 4 bases; unmatched bases: 4. Germline values: CDR1 MDHEN, CDR2 SYDVKM. The CDR3 spells CASSPRTSGTGELFF. In DNA, the CDR3 is TGTGCCAGCAGTCCACGGACTAGCGGCACCGGGGAGCTGTTTTTT.

The V and J genes are TRBV28 and TRBJ2-5; 7 bases fit TRBD1. The germline V gene encodes CDR1 MDHEN and CDR2 SYDVKM. V gave up 5 bases and J gave up 3 bases; unmatched junction bases: 6. The CDR3 runs to 14 residues. The CDR3 region is CASSPLDREETQYF. The CDR3 nucleotides are TGTGCCAGCAGTCCCCTTGACAGGGAAGAGACCCAGTACTTC.

This chain uses TRBV15 with TRBJ2-3, with a possible D match to TRBD2 (5 bases). Trimming removed 1 base from V and 6 bases from J, with 17 bases in between. The CDR3 totals 16 residues. CDR1 and CDR2 from the germline V gene are LNHNV and YYDKDF (reference sequence). The CDR3 reads CATSRGRQARGDTQYF. CDR3 coding DNA: TGTGCCACCAGCAGAGGAAGGCAGGCTAGAGGGGATACGCAGTATTTT.

A few counts support this clone. The CDR3 coding sequence is TGCGCCAGCAGCTTGGGCGACAGGGGAACCAACACTGAAGCTTTCTTT. It specifies CASSLGDRGTNTEAFF. This chain connects TRBV5-1 to TRBJ1-1; 8 bases agree with TRBD1. V dropped 0 bases and J dropped 2; count of bases not matched to a gene: 6. The CDR3 is 16 amino acids. Germline V gene data show CDR1 as SGHRS and CDR2 as YFSETQ.

This chain connects TRBV4-3 to TRBJ2-3; tentatively, D is TRBD1 (6 bases). Trimming left V 4 bases short and J 1 base short, with 15 bases between. CDR1 is LGHNA and CDR2 is YSLEER in the germline V gene. The CDR3 spans 16 residues. The CDR3 bases are TGCGCCAGCAGCCCACGGATCAGGGGAGGCACAGATACGCAGTATTTT. As protein: CASSPRIRGGTDTQYF.

The CDR3 sequence: CASSLAGQGRDTQYF. The CDR3 nucleotides read TGCGCCAGCAGCTTGGCCGGACAGGGTCGGGATACGCAGTATTTT. This chain connects TRBV5-1 to TRBJ2-3, with 8 bases that match TRBD1. The length of the CDR3 is 15 residues. V was pared by 0 bases and J by 6 bases, with 6 bases of the junction left unmatched. Germline V gene sequence: CDR1 SGHRS, CDR2 YFSETQ.

This chain joins TRBV18 and TRBJ2-1, with D possibly TRBD1 on 5 matching bases. CDR3 length: 14 residues. The V gene lost 3 bases and the J gene lost 6 bases, with 12 bases spanning the gap. CDR1 is KGHSH, CDR2 LQKENI, per germline. In DNA form, the CDR3 reads TGTGCCAGCTCACCGGAACAGGTTTCCAATGAGCAGTTCTTC. Translation gives CASSPEQVSNEQFF.

CDR3 sequence reads: CASSSTYSYEQYF. DNA for the CDR3: TGTGCCAGCAGCTCGACTTACTCCTACGAGCAGTACTTC. The rearrangement uses TRBV7-2 and TRBJ2-7; D not resolved. Germline V CDR1 and CDR2: SGHTA, FQGNSA. The length of the CDR3 is 13 residues. Trimming removed 4 bases from V and 0 bases from J, with 7 bases in between.